This T cell receptor (beta chain) originates from a study of blood T cells in healthy people across ages. Alongside a J-beta primer mix, a sample-barcoded 5' primer served in a second PCR lasting about 7 to 11 cycles. TCRdb processed the 5' RACE reads anew with MiXCR; each CDR3 protein has one entry. In the table there are about 1.6 million distinct CDR3 sequences, 30% to 35% of which are singletons. Healthy Caucasian individuals from Russia aged about 6 to 100 were enrolled as donors. The CDR3 runs to 14 residues. Germline CDR1 reads LGHNA; CDR2 reads YNFKEQ. The ends lost 6 bases at V and 4 bases at J; junction bases unmatched: 7.

The V call is TRBV4-2, the J call TRBJ2-7, with TRBD1 matching 9 bases. Sequenced: blood. The TCR was taken from a woman aged 25-40 years in good health. CDR3 DNA sequence: TGTGCCAGCAGGCCGGGACAGGGCCGATACGAGCAGTACTTC. Translating it yields CASRPGQGRYEQYF.